This T cell receptor beta chain was documented in a study of control samples from healthy donors and cancer patients. This CDR3 is 14 amino acids long. In germline, CDR1 is SGDLS, CDR2 YYNGEE. Losses at the gene ends were 3 bases for V and 7 bases for J; bases not matched to a gene: 6. Produced via immunoSEQ multiplex PCR; TCRdb's table is partial and in-frame only. The data contain around 70,000 clones, 94% of them singletons. The V gene is TRBV9, the J gene TRBJ1-4; TRBD1 matches at 7 bases. Sequenced: blood. This TCR was recovered from a woman in her twenties or thirties in good health. The CDR3 protein is CASSGQGKGEKLFF. The CDR3 bases are TGTGCCAGCAGCGGACAGGGAAAAGGTGAAAAACTGTTTTTT.